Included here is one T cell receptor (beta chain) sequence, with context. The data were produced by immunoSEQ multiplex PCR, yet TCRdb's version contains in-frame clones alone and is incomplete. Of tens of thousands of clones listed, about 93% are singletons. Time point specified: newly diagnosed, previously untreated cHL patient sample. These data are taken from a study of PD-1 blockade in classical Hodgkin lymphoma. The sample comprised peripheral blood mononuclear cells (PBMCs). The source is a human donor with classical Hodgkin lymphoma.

CDR3 nucleotide sequence: TGCAGCGTGCGGGGTGTAGAGGTTGAAGCTTTCTTT. Its protein product is CSVRGVEVEAFF. The rearrangement uses TRBV29-1 and TRBJ1-1, with unresolved D. This CDR3 contains 12 residues. Germline-derived CDR1 and CDR2 are SQVTM and ANQGSEA. The V end was cut by 6 bases, the J end by 7 bases, with 15 bases between.